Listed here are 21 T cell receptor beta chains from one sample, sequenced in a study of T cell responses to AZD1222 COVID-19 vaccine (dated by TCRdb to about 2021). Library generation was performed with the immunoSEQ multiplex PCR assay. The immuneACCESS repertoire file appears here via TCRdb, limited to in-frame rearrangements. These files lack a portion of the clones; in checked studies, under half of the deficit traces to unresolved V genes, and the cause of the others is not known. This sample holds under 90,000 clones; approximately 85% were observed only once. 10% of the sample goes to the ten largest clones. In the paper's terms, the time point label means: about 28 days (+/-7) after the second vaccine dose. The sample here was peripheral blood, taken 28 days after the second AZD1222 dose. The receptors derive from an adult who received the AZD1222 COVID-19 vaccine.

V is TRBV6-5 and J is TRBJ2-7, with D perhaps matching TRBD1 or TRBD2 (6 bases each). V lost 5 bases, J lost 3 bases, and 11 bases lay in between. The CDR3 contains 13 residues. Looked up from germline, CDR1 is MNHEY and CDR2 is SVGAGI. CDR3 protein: CASSRGVGYEQYF. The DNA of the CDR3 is TGTGCCAGCAGTAGGGGGGTGGGCTACGAGCAGTACTTC.

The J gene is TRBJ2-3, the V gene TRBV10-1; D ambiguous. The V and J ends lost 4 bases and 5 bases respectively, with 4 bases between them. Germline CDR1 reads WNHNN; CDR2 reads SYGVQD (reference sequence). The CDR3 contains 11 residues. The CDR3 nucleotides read TGCGCCAGCAGTGTCGGAGATACGCAGTATTTT. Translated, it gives CASSVGDTQYF.

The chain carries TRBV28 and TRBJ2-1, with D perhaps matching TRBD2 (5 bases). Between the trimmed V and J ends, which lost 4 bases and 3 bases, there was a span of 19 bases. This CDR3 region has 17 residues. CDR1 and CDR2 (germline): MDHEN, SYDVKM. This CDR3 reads CASSSPGGLHLYNEQFF. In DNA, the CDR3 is TGTGCCAGCAGTTCTCCGGGCGGGTTACATCTCTACAATGAGCAGTTCTTC.

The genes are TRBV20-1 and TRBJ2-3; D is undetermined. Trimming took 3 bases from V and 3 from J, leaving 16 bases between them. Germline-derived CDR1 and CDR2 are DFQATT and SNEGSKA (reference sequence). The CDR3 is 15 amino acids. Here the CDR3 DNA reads TGCAGTGCTAGTGGAGACGTACCTGGGACAGATACGCAGTATTTT. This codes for CSASGDVPGTDTQYF.

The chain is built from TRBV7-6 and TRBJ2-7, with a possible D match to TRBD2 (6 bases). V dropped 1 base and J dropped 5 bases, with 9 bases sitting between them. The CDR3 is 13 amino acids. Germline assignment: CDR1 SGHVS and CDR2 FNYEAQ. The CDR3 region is CASSLGGRNEQYF. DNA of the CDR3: TGTGCCAGCAGCTTAGGGGGGAGGAACGAGCAGTACTTC. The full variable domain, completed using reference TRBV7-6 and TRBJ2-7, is GAGVSQSPRYKVTKRGQDVALRCDPISGHVSLYWYRQALGQGPEFLTYFNYEAQQDKSGLPNDRFSAERPEGSISTLTIQRTEQRDSAMYRCASSLGGRNEQYFGPGTRLTVT.

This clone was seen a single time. CDR3 residues: CASSPRGFGDIQYF. CDR3 DNA sequence: TGTGCCAGCAGTCCCCGGGGCTTTGGGGACATTCAGTACTTC. The rearrangement links TRBV28 to TRBJ2-4; D might be TRBD1 or TRBD2, each matching 5 bases. Per the germline V gene, CDR1 is MDHEN and CDR2 is SYDVKM. The germline V and J ends were trimmed by 5 bases and 8 bases, with 16 bases remaining between them. The CDR3 runs to 14 residues.

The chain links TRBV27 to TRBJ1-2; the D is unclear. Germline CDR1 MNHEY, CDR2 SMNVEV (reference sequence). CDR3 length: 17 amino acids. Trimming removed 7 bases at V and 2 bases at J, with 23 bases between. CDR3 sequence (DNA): TGTGCCAGCACCGAAGGAGGAAGGCGGGGAGACAACTATGGCTACACCTTC. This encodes CASTEGGRRGDNYGYTF.

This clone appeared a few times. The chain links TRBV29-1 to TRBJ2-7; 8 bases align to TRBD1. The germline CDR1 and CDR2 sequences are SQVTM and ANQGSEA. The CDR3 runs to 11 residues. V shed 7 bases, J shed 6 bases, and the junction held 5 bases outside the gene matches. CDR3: CSGNRGSEQYF. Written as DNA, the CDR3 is TGCAGCGGGAACAGGGGGTCCGAGCAGTACTTC.

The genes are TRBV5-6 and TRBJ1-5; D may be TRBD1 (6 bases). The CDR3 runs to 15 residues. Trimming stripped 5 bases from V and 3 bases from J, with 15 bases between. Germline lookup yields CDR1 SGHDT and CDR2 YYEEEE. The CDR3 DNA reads TGTGCCAGCAGAAAACAGGGTCCGGTCAATCAGCCCCAGCATTTT. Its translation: CASRKQGPVNQPQHF.

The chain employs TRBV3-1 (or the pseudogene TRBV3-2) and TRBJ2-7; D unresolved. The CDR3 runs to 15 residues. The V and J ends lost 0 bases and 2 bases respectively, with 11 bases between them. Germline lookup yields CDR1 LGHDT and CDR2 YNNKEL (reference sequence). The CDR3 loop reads CASSQDKLPPYEQYF. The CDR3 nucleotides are TGTGCCAGCAGCCAAGATAAACTTCCTCCCTACGAGCAGTACTTC.

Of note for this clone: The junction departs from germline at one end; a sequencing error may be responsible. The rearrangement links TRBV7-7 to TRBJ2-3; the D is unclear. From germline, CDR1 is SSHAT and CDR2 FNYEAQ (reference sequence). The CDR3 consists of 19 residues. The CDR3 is CASSFPTVRAKWGTDTQYF. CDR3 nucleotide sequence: TGTGCTAGCAGCTTCCCTACAGTACGGGCTAAATGGGGCACAGATACGCAGTATTTT.

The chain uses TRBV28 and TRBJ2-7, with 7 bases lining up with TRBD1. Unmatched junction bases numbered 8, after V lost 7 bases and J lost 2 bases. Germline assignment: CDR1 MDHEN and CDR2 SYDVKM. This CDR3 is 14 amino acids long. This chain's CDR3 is CASITPGQPYEQYF. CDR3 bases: TGTGCCAGCATCACCCCGGGACAGCCCTACGAGCAGTACTTC.

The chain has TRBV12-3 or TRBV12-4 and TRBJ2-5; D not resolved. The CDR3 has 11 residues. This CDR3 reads CAMGTPETQYF. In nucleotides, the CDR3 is TGTGCAATGGGCACCCCCGAGACCCAGTACTTC.

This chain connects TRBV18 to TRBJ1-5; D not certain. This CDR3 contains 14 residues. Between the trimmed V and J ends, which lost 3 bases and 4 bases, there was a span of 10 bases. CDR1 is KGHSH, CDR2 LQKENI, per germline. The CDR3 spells CASSPQGWNQPQHF. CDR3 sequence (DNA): TGTGCCAGCTCACCGCAAGGATGGAATCAGCCCCAGCATTTT.

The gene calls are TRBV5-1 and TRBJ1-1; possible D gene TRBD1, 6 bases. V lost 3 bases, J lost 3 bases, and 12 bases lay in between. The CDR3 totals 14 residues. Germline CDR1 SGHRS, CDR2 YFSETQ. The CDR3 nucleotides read TGCGCCAGCAGCTCGCAGGGGCCCCACACTGAAGCTTTCTTT. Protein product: CASSSQGPHTEAFF.

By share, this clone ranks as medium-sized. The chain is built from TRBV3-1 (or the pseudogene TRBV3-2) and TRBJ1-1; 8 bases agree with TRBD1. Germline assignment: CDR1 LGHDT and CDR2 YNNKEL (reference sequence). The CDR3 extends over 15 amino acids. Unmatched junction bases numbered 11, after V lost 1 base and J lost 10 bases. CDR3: CASSQGWTGHLPAFF. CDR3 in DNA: TGTGCCAGCAGCCAAGGTTGGACAGGGCACCTACCAGCTTTCTTT.

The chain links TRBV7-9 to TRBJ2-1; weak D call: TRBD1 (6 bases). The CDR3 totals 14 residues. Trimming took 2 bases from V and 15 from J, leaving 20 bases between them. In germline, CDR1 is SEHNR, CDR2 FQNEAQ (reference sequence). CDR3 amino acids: CASSLLQSGGRGFF. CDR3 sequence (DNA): TGTGCCAGCAGCTTATTGCAATCTGGGGGCCGGGGGTTCTTC. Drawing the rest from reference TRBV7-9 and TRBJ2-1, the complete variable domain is DTGVSQNPRHKITKRGQNVTFRCDPISEHNRLYWYRQTLGQGPEFLTYFQNEAQLEKSRLLSDRFSAERPKGSFSTLEIQRTEQGDSAMYLCASSLLQSGGRGFFGPGTRLTVL.

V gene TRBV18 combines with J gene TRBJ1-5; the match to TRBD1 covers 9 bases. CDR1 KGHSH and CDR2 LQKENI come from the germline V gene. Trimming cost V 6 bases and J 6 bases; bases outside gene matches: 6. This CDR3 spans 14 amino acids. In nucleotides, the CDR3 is TGTGCCAGCTCCACAGGGGGCCGCGTTCAGCCCCAGCATTTT. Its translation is CASSTGGRVQPQHF.

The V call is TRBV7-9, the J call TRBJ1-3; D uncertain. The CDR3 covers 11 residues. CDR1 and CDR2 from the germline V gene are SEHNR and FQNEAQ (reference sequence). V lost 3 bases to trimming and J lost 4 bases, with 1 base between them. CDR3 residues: CASSFGNTIYF. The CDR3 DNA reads TGTGCCAGCAGCTTCGGAAACACCATATATTTT.

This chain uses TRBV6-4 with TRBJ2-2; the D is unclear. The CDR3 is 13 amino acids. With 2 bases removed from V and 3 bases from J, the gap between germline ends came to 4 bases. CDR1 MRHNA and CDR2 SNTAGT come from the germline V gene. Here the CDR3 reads CASSDRDTGELFF. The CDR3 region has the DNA TGTGCCAGCAGTGACAGGGACACCGGGGAGCTGTTTTTT.

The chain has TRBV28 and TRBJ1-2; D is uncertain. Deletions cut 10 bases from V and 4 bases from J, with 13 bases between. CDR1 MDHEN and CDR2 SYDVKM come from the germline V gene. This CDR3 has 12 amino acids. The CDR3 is CATREVPYGYTF. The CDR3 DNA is TGTGCCACCCGGGAAGTTCCCTATGGCTACACCTTC.